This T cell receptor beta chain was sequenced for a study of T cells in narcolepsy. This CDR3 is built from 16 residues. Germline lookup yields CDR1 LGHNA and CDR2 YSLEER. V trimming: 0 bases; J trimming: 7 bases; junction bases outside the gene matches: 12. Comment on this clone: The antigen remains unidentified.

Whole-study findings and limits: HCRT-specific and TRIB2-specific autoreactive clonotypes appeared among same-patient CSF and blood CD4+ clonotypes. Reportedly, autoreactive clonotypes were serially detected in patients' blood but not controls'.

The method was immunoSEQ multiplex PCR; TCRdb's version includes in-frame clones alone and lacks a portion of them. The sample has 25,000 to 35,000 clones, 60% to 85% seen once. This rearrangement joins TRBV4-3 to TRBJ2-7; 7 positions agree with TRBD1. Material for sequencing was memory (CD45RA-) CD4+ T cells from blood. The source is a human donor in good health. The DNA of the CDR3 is TGCGCCAGCAGCCAAGAGGGAACAGGGGCAATGAGAGAGCAGTACTTC. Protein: CASSQEGTGAMREQYF.